The rows below give T cell receptor beta chains drawn from one sample of a study of blood T cell repertoires in COVID-19. The data were produced by immunoSEQ multiplex PCR, yet TCRdb's version contains in-frame clones alone and is incomplete. The sample contains roughly 260,000 clones, roughly 86% of which appear only once. The specimen sequenced was PBMCs or T cells enriched from blood (not recorded which). The source is a woman aged 30 to 39 with acute COVID-19. Each CDR3 is given with its conserved first and last residue. A D gene is named only where the DNA matches it firmly. Clone size, where shown, is once, few, many, or a class for clones that have expanded.

V gene: TRBV5-4
D gene: .
clone size: once
J gene: TRBJ2-5
CDR3 DNA: TGTGCCAGCAGCCTTCGCGGTGAAGAGACCCAGTACTTC
CDR3 protein: CASSLRGEETQYF

V gene: TRBV5-1
D gene: TRBD2
clone size: .
J gene: TRBJ2-1
CDR3 DNA: TGCGCCAGCAGCTTACCGGGGGGGCGGGACAATGAGCAGTTCTTC
CDR3 protein: CASSLPGGRDNEQFF

V gene: TRBV30
D gene: .
clone size: once
J gene: TRBJ1-1
CDR3 DNA: TGTGCCTGGAGTGCGGGGGGGACTGAAGCTTTCTTT
CDR3 protein: CAWSAGGTEAFF

V gene: TRBV3-1/TRBV3-2
D gene: .
clone size: .
J gene: TRBJ1-2
CDR3 DNA: TGTGCCAGCAGCCCAGGAACAGGGCTATTCGGCTACACCTTC
CDR3 protein: CASSPGTGLFGYTF

V gene: TRBV5-1
D gene: .
clone size: .
J gene: TRBJ1-3
CDR3 DNA: TGCGCCAGCAGCTTGACAAACCTCCCTGGAAACACCATATATTTT
CDR3 protein: CASSLTNLPGNTIYF

V gene: TRBV27
D gene: TRBD1
clone size: .
J gene: TRBJ2-7
CDR3 DNA: TGTGCCAGCAGTCTAAGGGGGACAGCCTACGAGCAGTACTTC
CDR3 protein: CASSLRGTAYEQYF

V gene: TRBV3-1/TRBV3-2
D gene: TRBD1
clone size: .
J gene: TRBJ2-3
CDR3 DNA: TGTGCCAGCAGCCAAGAAACAGGGGGCTTTACAGATACGCAGTATTTT
CDR3 protein: CASSQETGGFTDTQYF

V gene: TRBV6-5
D gene: TRBD1
clone size: few
J gene: TRBJ1-2
CDR3 DNA: TGTGCCAGCACCAGCCGGGACAGGGTTAGGGGCTACACCTTC
CDR3 protein: CASTSRDRVRGYTF

V gene: TRBV30
D gene: TRBD2
clone size: .
J gene: TRBJ2-1
CDR3 DNA: TGTGCCTTCGTTCGGGGGGGGAGCTCCTACAATGAGCAGTTCTTC
CDR3 protein: CAFVRGGSSYNEQFF

V gene: TRBV7-9
D gene: .
clone size: .
J gene: TRBJ2-7
CDR3 DNA: TGTGCCAGCAGCTCACAAGGACACAATCCCTACGAGCAGTACTTC
CDR3 protein: CASSSQGHNPYEQYF

V gene: TRBV3-1/TRBV3-2
D gene: .
clone size: .
J gene: TRBJ2-5
CDR3 DNA: TGTGCCAGCAGCGCGGGTCTGCGGATCGAGACCCAGTACTTC
CDR3 protein: CASSAGLRIETQYF

V gene: TRBV19
D gene: .
clone size: .
J gene: TRBJ1-4
CDR3 DNA: TGTGCCAGTAGTATAGGTTCCGCTAATAATGAAAAACTGTTTTTT
CDR3 protein: CASSIGSANNEKLFF

V gene: TRBV5-5
D gene: TRBD1
clone size: .
J gene: TRBJ1-4
CDR3 DNA: TGTGCCAGCAGCCCGACAGGGTCTAATGAAAAACTGTTTTTT
CDR3 protein: CASSPTGSNEKLFF

V gene: TRBV18
D gene: .
clone size: .
J gene: TRBJ2-3
CDR3 DNA: TGTGCCAGCTCACTGACCCCCGGGAGCACAGATACGCAGTATTTT
CDR3 protein: CASSLTPGSTDTQYF

V gene: TRBV15
D gene: .
clone size: .
J gene: TRBJ1-1
CDR3 DNA: TGTGCCACCAGCAGAGACCCAGGGGAGGGGTCTGAAGCTTTCTTT
CDR3 protein: CATSRDPGEGSEAFF

V gene: TRBV3-1/TRBV3-2
D gene: TRBD2
clone size: .
J gene: TRBJ2-3
CDR3 DNA: TGTGCCAGCAGCCGAGGATTAGCGGGGGTGACAGATACGCAGTATTTT
CDR3 protein: CASSRGLAGVTDTQYF

V gene: TRBV5-1
D gene: .
clone size: .
J gene: TRBJ2-7
CDR3 DNA: TGCGCCAGCAGTTCCGCGATGGAGACCTACGAGCAGTACTTC
CDR3 protein: CASSSAMETYEQYF

V gene: TRBV7-8
D gene: .
clone size: .
J gene: TRBJ1-3
CDR3 DNA: TGTGCCAGCAGCTTAGGCAGAGCAGGCCCTGGAAACACCATATATTTT
CDR3 protein: CASSLGRAGPGNTIYF

V gene: TRBV12-5
D gene: TRBD1
clone size: .
J gene: TRBJ2-2
CDR3 DNA: TGTGCTAGTGGTAAAACCGGGACAGGGGGCGCCGGGGAGCTGTTTTTT
CDR3 protein: CASGKTGTGGAGELFF

V gene: TRBV9
D gene: .
clone size: .
J gene: TRBJ1-2
CDR3 DNA: TGTGCCAGCAGCGCCGGCGCGGGGGGCAAGAATGGCTACACCTTC
CDR3 protein: CASSAGAGGKNGYTF

V gene: TRBV11-3
D gene: .
clone size: .
J gene: TRBJ2-1
CDR3 DNA: TGTGCCAGCAGCTTTAGCAGGGCATACGACAATGAGCAGTTCTTC
CDR3 protein: CASSFSRAYDNEQFF

V gene: TRBV12-3/TRBV12-4
D gene: .
clone size: once
J gene: TRBJ1-5
CDR3 DNA: TGTGCCAGCAGTTTAAGTCCGGATCAGCCCCAGCATTTT
CDR3 protein: CASSLSPDQPQHF

V gene: TRBV7-2
D gene: .
clone size: once
J gene: TRBJ1-6
CDR3 DNA: TGTGCCAGCAGCTTAGCGCTGCGGCAGTATAATTCACCCCTCCACTTT
CDR3 protein: CASSLALRQYNSPLHF

V gene: TRBV5-1
D gene: TRBD2
clone size: .
J gene: TRBJ2-5
CDR3 DNA: TGCGCCAGCAGCATAGGACTAGCGGGGGATCTCGACTTC
CDR3 protein: CASSIGLAGDLDF

V gene: TRBV6-5
D gene: .
clone size: .
J gene: TRBJ1-6
CDR3 DNA: TGTGCCAGCAGCCTCCCGGGGGATTCACCCCTCCACTTT
CDR3 protein: CASSLPGDSPLHF

V gene: TRBV25-1
D gene: .
clone size: .
J gene: TRBJ1-6
CDR3 DNA: TGTGCCACCTCAGGCCGTTGGGATAATTCACCCCTCCACTTT
CDR3 protein: CATSGRWDNSPLHF

V gene: TRBV19
D gene: .
clone size: .
J gene: TRBJ2-2
CDR3 DNA: TGTGCCAGTAGTATGAGGGTGGCAGACACCGGGGAGCTGTTTTTT
CDR3 protein: CASSMRVADTGELFF

V gene: TRBV30
D gene: .
clone size: few
J gene: TRBJ1-1
CDR3 DNA: TGTGCCTGGAGACGAGCTGAAGCTTTCTTT
CDR3 protein: CAWRRAEAFF

V gene: TRBV5-4
D gene: .
clone size: .
J gene: TRBJ1-1
CDR3 DNA: TGTGCCAGCAACATGGGAGCGCAACGGAGGGACACTGAAGCTTTCTTT
CDR3 protein: CASNMGAQRRDTEAFF

V gene: TRBV9
D gene: TRBD2
clone size: .
J gene: TRBJ2-3
CDR3 DNA: TGTGCCAGCAGCGTCGGCCCAACTAGCGGGGTCAGCACAGATACGCAGTATTTT
CDR3 protein: CASSVGPTSGVSTDTQYF

V gene: TRBV6-5
D gene: TRBD1
clone size: .
J gene: TRBJ1-1
CDR3 DNA: TGTGCCAGCAGACGAGGGGGCGGGACTGAAGCTTTCTTT
CDR3 protein: CASRRGGGTEAFF

V gene: TRBV5-1
D gene: .
clone size: .
J gene: TRBJ1-4
CDR3 DNA: TGCGCCAGCAGCTATTCGACAGGAGTAAATGAAAAACTGTTTTTT
CDR3 protein: CASSYSTGVNEKLFF

V gene: TRBV19
D gene: TRBD1
clone size: .
J gene: TRBJ1-5
CDR3 DNA: TGTGCCAGTAGAACCGACAGGGGAGCTCAGCCCCAGCATTTT
CDR3 protein: CASRTDRGAQPQHF

V gene: TRBV5-1
D gene: TRBD1
clone size: few
J gene: TRBJ1-6
CDR3 DNA: TGCGCCAGCAGCTTCACTTCCGGGACAGATAATTCACCCCTCCACTTT
CDR3 protein: CASSFTSGTDNSPLHF